This TCR beta chain was documented in a study of Ad26.COV2.S vaccination and SARS-CoV-2 variants. General study points: Recipients given vaccine exceeded placebo recipients in spike-specific TCR breadth.

Treatment specified: about 20 received Ad26.COV2.S at low or high dose, single or two shots; roughly five received placebo; per-sample allocation not given. The samples date from day 63 after the first vaccine or placebo injection. It was an adult aged 18-55 years in Boston who was the donor. Assay: immunoSEQ multiplex PCR; the TCRdb copy retains only in-frame clones and omits some. The table lists about 250,000 clones, more than 75% of them singletons. Trimming took 5 bases from V and 4 from J; bases not matched to a gene: 15. CDR1 SGHTA and CDR2 FQGNSA come from the germline V gene. This CDR3 has 19 amino acids. A single count supports this clone. The target antigen is unknown.

This receptor was obtained from a person aged 18 to 59 who received the Ad26.COV2.S COVID-19 vaccine or a placebo. The V gene is TRBV7-2, the J gene TRBJ2-2; 11 bases are a match to TRBD2. The source was peripheral blood, collected in a trial of Ad26.COV2.S vaccine versus placebo. CDR3 nucleotide sequence: TGTGCCAGCAGCCGCCTCGTCGTCGGACTAGCGGGTACCACCGGGGAGCTGTTTTTT. Its protein product is CASSRLVVGLAGTTGELFF.